This T cell receptor (beta chain) was identified during a study of cytomegalovirus exposure and HLA in healthy donors. Study observations and caveats: In an earlier analysis, most TCR beta V segments were productive about 87% or about 30% of the time.

This clone showed up just once. Antigen: not known. A multiplex PCR was run with 60 Vbeta primers and 13 Jbeta primers. Sequenced by immunoSEQ multiplex PCR; TCRdb stores in-frame clones only, minus some. The sample holds roughly 190,000 clones, around 85% seen once. The V gene's germline CDR1 is SGHTA and CDR2 FQGNSA. CDR3 length: 15 amino acids. The germline V and J ends were trimmed by 0 bases and 4 bases, with 12 bases remaining between them. This chain links TRBV7-2 with TRBJ2-5; D possibly corresponds to TRBD2 (5 bases). The sequenced material came from PBMCs. This TCR derives from a man between 35 and 55 years old in good health and CMV-seropositive. DNA for the CDR3: TGTGCCAGCAGCTTAGCTAGCGATGCAGGAGAGACCCAGTACTTC. This codes for CASSLASDAGETQYF.